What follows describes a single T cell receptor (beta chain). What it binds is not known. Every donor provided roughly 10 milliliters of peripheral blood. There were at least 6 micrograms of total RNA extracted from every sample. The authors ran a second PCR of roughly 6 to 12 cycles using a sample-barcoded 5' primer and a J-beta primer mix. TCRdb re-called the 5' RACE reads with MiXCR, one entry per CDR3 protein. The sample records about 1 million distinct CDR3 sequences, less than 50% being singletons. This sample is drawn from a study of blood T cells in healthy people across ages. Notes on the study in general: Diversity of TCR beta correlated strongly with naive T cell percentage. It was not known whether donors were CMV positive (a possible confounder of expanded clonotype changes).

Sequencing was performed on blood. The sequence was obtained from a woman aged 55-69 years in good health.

CDR3 coding DNA: TGCGCCAGCAGCTTAGGACACCTAGCTTTGAACACTGAAGCTTTCTTT. Translated, it gives CASSLGHLALNTEAFF. The genes are TRBV5-1 and TRBJ1-1, with TRBD1 as a possible D gene (5 bases). The germline V gene has CDR1 SGHRS and CDR2 YFSETQ. CDR3 size: 16 residues. Trimming cost V 2 bases and J 0 bases, with 14 bases left between them.